These 9 T cell receptor beta chains share one sample of origin, sequenced in a study of blood T cell repertoires in COVID-19. The data were produced by immunoSEQ multiplex PCR, yet TCRdb's version contains in-frame clones alone and is incomplete. The sample yields approximately 350,000 clones, about 89% seen once. Specimen: peripheral blood. The receptor source for this set is a woman between 25 and 40 years old with COVID-19, enrolled during active disease.

The sample holds one count of this clone. The chain links TRBV27 to TRBJ1-4; D possibly corresponds to TRBD1 (5 bases). Germline loops: CDR1 MNHEY, CDR2 SMNVEV (reference sequence). With 5 bases removed from V and 7 bases from J, the gap between germline ends came to 17 bases. CDR3 length: 15 amino acids. The CDR3 coding sequence is TGTGCCAGCAGTCCATGGGGGGTCATAGGTGAAAAACTGTTTTTT. It translates to CASSPWGVIGEKLFF. Using reference TRBV27 and TRBJ1-4 for the parts outside the CDR3, the full variable domain is EAQVTQNPRYLITVTGKKLTVTCSQNMNHEYMSWYRQDPGLGLRQIYYSMNVEVTDKGDVPEGYKVSRKEKRNFPLILESPSPNQTSLYFCASSPWGVIGEKLFFGSGTQLSVL.

This chain joins TRBV4-3 and TRBJ2-5, with D hard to call. CDR3 length equals 14 residues. Trimming removed 0 bases at V and 4 bases at J, with 9 bases between. CDR1 is LGHNA, CDR2 YSLEER, per germline. The chain's CDR3 is CASSQDIPGETQYF. The CDR3 nucleotides read TGCGCCAGCAGCCAAGATATTCCCGGAGAGACCCAGTACTTC.

The rearrangement joins TRBV7-9 to TRBJ2-1; 12 nucleotides align to TRBD2. Germline V gene sequence: CDR1 SEHNR, CDR2 FQNEAQ (reference sequence). The V and J ends lost 5 bases and 9 bases, in that order; junction bases with no gene match: 11. The CDR3 extends over 16 amino acids. CDR3 DNA: TGTGCCAGCAGCCAACTAGCGGGAGGTGCTGGCGGTGAGCAGTTCTTC. This translates into CASSQLAGGAGGEQFF.

The chain uses TRBV7-9 and TRBJ1-2, with D perhaps matching TRBD1 (6 bases). V was shortened by 5 bases and J by 5 bases, with 18 bases between the two germline ends. Germline V gives CDR1 SEHNR, CDR2 FQNEAQ (reference sequence). CDR3 length: 15 amino acids. CDR3 nucleotide sequence: TGTGCCAGCAGCAAACGCCGACAGGAGGAGTATGGCTACACCTTC. Encoded protein: CASSKRRQEEYGYTF.

The V gene is TRBV4-1, the J gene TRBJ1-4; the match to TRBD1 covers 8 bases. Per the germline V gene, CDR1 is MGHRA and CDR2 is YSYEKL. The junction had 4 bases not matched to a gene; V was cut back by 4 bases and J by 3 bases. CDR3 size: 15 residues. The DNA of the CDR3 is TGCGCCAGCAGCCCACCGGGACAGGCTAATGAAAAACTGTTTTTT. The encoded protein is CASSPPGQANEKLFF.

The rearrangement links TRBV3-1 (or the pseudogene TRBV3-2) to TRBJ1-2; possible D gene TRBD1, 6 bases. Germline V CDR1 and CDR2: LGHDT, YNNKEL (reference sequence). V dropped 3 bases and J dropped 2 bases, with 10 bases sitting between them. The CDR3 is 14 amino acids. Here the CDR3 reads CASSHRTANYGYTF. The CDR3 region has the DNA TGTGCCAGCAGCCATCGGACAGCCAACTATGGCTACACCTTC.

The V and J genes are TRBV15 and TRBJ2-5, with D possibly TRBD1 on 6 matching bases. This CDR3 has 16 residues. Per the germline V gene, CDR1 is LNHNV and CDR2 is YYDKDF (reference sequence). Trimming removed 2 bases at V and 1 base at J, with 14 bases between. The CDR3 DNA reads TGTGCCACCAGCAGACCACAGGGAAGGGTCCAAGAGACCCAGTACTTC. Translated: CATSRPQGRVQETQYF.

This clone occurred once. The chain carries TRBV27 and TRBJ1-2; D is uncertain. V lost 6 bases to trimming and J lost 3 bases, with 14 bases between them. Germline CDR1 reads MNHEY; CDR2 reads SMNVEV (reference sequence). This CDR3 region has 14 residues. This chain's CDR3 is CASRWTTSDYGYTF. Written as DNA, the CDR3 is TGTGCCAGCAGATGGACTACCTCCGACTATGGCTACACCTTC.

The chain joins TRBV18 to TRBJ2-5; D is uncertain. The CDR3 runs 14 residues. Germline V gene lookup returns CDR1 KGHSH and CDR2 LQKENI. V dropped 0 bases and J dropped 7 bases, with 12 bases sitting between them. CDR3 coding DNA: TGTGCCAGCTCACCACCGTCCCCCTCCGGGACCCAGTACTTC. This sequence encodes CASSPPSPSGTQYF.